These 32 T cell receptor beta chains came from one sample sequenced in a study of early T cells in non-severe SARS-CoV-2 infection. TCRdb re-analysed the 5' RACE reads in MiXCR, keeping a single row per CDR3 protein. The sample lists approximately 100,000 distinct CDR3 sequences, less than 15% occurring once. Sequencing was carried out using whole blood. Receptor source: an adult who was a healthcare worker with PCR-confirmed SARS-CoV-2 infection or an uninfected control (not recorded which).

The sample holds a few counts of this clonotype. The chain links TRBV19 to TRBJ2-6, with a possible D match to TRBD1 (5 bases). Trimming shortened V by 11 bases and J by 4 bases, and 15 bases separated the two germline ends. Germline CDR1 is LNHDA and CDR2 is SQIVND (reference sequence). This CDR3 is 14 amino acids long. The CDR3 region has the DNA TGTGCCGTGGACACTCTTACGGGGGCCAACGTCCTGACTTTC. Its protein product is CAVDTLTGANVLTF.

This clonotype was found a few times. This chain links TRBV10-3 with TRBJ1-1; the match to TRBD1 covers 7 bases. Germline assignment: CDR1 ENHRY and CDR2 SYGVKD. The CDR3 extends over 15 amino acids. V was clipped by 0 bases and J by 7 bases; unmatched bases: 8. CDR3 loop: CAISESQGGPIEAFF. The CDR3 DNA reads as TGTGCCATCAGTGAGTCCCAGGGGGGCCCTATTGAAGCTTTCTTT.

The chain is built from TRBV27 and TRBJ2-2; 9 bases agree with TRBD1. The length of the CDR3 is 17 residues. The J segment lost 1 base and the V segment lost 4 bases, leaving 7 bases of the junction unmatched. CDR1 is MNHEY and CDR2 is SMNVEV in the germline V gene (reference sequence). This chain's CDR3 is CASSSYRGQRNTGELFF. CDR3 nucleotide sequence: TGTGCCAGCAGTTCATACAGGGGGCAAAGGAACACCGGGGAGCTGTTTTTT.

This clonotype was seen more than once but under ten times. V and J are TRBV7-9 and TRBJ2-3; 8 bases agree with TRBD2. The CDR3 runs 16 residues. Germline V gene sequence: CDR1 SEHNR, CDR2 FQNEAQ (reference sequence). The V gene end was trimmed by 3 bases and the J gene end by 0 bases; junction bases not matched to a gene: 5. CDR3 coding DNA: TGTGCCAGCAGCTTGACTAGCGTAACTAGCACAGATACGCAGTATTTT. It translates to CASSLTSVTSTDTQYF.

This clonotype was recorded many times. The rearrangement uses TRBV6-6 and TRBJ1-1, with no clear D. The CDR3 spans 13 residues. Trimming shortened V by 4 bases and J by 2 bases, and 8 bases separated the two germline ends. The germline V gene encodes CDR1 MNHNY and CDR2 SVGAGI (reference sequence). CDR3 loop: CASSLWGNTEAFF. Here the CDR3 DNA reads TGTGCCAGCAGTTTATGGGGTAACACTGAAGCTTTCTTT.

This clonotype has a count of ten or more. The rearrangement uses TRBV3-1 and TRBJ1-2; TRBD1 agrees at 8 bases. CDR3 length equals 18 residues. Germline-derived CDR1 and CDR2 are LGHDT and YNNKEL (reference sequence). J was trimmed by 4 bases and V by 4 bases; bases with no gene match: 17. CDR3 sequence reads: CASSLFRDRNYIGYGYTF. In nucleotides, the CDR3 is TGTGCCAGCAGCCTATTCCGGGACAGGAATTATATCGGCTATGGCTACACCTTC.

This clonotype was seen a few times. This chain links TRBV29-1 with TRBJ1-5, with D hard to call. The V end lost 4 bases, the J end lost 5 bases, and 15 bases lay between the germline ends. Germline V gene data show CDR1 as SQVTM and CDR2 as ANQGSEA. The CDR3 length is 14 residues. The DNA of the CDR3 is TGCAGCGTTGTGGTTGAAGGGTTGGATCAGCCCCAGCATTTT. Protein sequence: CSVVVEGLDQPQHF. Based on the CDR3 plus reference TRBV29-1 and TRBJ1-5, the full variable domain is SAVISQKPSRDICQRGTSLTIQCQVDSQVTMMFWYRQQPGQSLTLIATANQGSEATYESGFVIDKFPISRPNLTFSTLTVSNMSPEDSSIYLCSVVVEGLDQPQHFGDGTRLSIL.

This clonotype was seen only a few times. CDR3 nucleotides: TGCGCCAGCAGCCTGGAGGTGCGGTCACCCCTCCACTTT. As protein: CASSLEVRSPLHF. The chain links TRBV4-3 to TRBJ1-6; no definite D call. Trimming shortened V by 4 bases and J by 10 bases, and 11 bases separated the two germline ends. The CDR3 is made up of 13 amino acids. Germline V gives CDR1 LGHNA, CDR2 YSLEER.

V and J are TRBV5-1 and TRBJ2-2, with 9 bases lining up with TRBD1. CDR1 and CDR2 from the germline V gene are SGHRS and YFSETQ. The trim removed 4 bases at V and 2 bases at J, leaving 3 bases unmatched. CDR3 length: 15 amino acids. CDR3 nucleotide sequence: TGCGCCAGCAGCCCACAGGGGGCAAACACCGGGGAGCTGTTTTTT. Amino acid sequence: CASSPQGANTGELFF.

Remarks on this clonotype: Since a much larger clone is just one base distant, this may be a read error. Since no conserved phenylalanine or tryptophan closes the CDR3, a read error is the likely cause. The V gene is TRBV28, the J gene TRBJ1-1; no firm D call. Germline lookup yields CDR1 MDHEN and CDR2 SYDVKM. Trimming pared 10 bases from V and 2 bases from J, leaving 5 bases between. The CDR3 totals 10 residues. The CDR3 region has the DNA TGTGCCACCGTAAACACTGAAGCTTTCTCT. Translation: CATVNTEAFS.

This clonotype was recorded many times. The rearrangement joins TRBV3-1 to TRBJ1-1, with TRBD1 as a possible D gene (5 bases). The CDR3 runs 15 residues. Trimming pared 0 bases from V and 1 base from J, leaving 9 bases between. The V gene's germline CDR1 is LGHDT and CDR2 YNNKEL (reference sequence). The CDR3 region has the DNA TGTGCCAGCAGCCAAGAGGGACGGCCGAACACTGAAGCTTTCTTT. It specifies CASSQEGRPNTEAFF.

This chain uses TRBV4-3 with TRBJ1-2; 9 bases line up with TRBD1. CDR3 length equals 17 residues. V lost 0 bases, J lost 4 bases, and 9 bases stayed unmatched. Per the germline V gene, CDR1 is LGHNA and CDR2 is YSLEER. CDR3 sequence: CASSQDGTGSLAYGYTF. CDR3 sequence (DNA): TGCGCCAGCAGCCAAGATGGGACAGGGTCGCTTGCCTATGGCTACACCTTC.

This clonotype appeared many times. The chain carries TRBV7-8 and TRBJ2-3; D might be TRBD2 (6 bases). Per the germline V gene, CDR1 is SGHVS and CDR2 is FQNEAQ. The CDR3 has 16 amino acids. V shed 7 bases and J shed 0 bases, with 17 bases lying between them. CDR3 sequence (DNA): TGTGCCAGCAAACAACCGGGACTCGCTAGCACAGATACGCAGTATTTT. This sequence encodes CASKQPGLASTDTQYF.

The rearrangement uses TRBV4-1 and TRBJ2-3, with 9 nucleotides matching TRBD2. J was trimmed by 1 base and V by 4 bases; bases with no gene match: 6. The germline V gene encodes CDR1 MGHRA and CDR2 YSYEKL. The CDR3 loop spans 16 amino acids. This chain's CDR3 is CASSPWGLAGTDTQYF. The CDR3, as DNA: TGCGCCAGCAGCCCCTGGGGACTAGCCGGCACAGATACGCAGTATTTT.

This clonotype was found many times. The chain joins TRBV5-5 to TRBJ1-6, with 8 bases that match TRBD1. Germline V lookup: CDR1 SGHKS, CDR2 YYEKEE (reference sequence). J lost 10 bases, V lost 9 bases, and 9 bases had no gene match. This CDR3 is built from 13 residues. The CDR3 nucleotides read TGTGCCACCCAAAGGACAGGGCTCTCACCCCTCCACTTT. It yields the protein CATQRTGLSPLHF.

This clonotype was seen more than once but under ten times. V and J are TRBV9 and TRBJ2-3; possible D gene TRBD1, 6 bases. This CDR3 contains 17 residues. The germline V gene encodes CDR1 SGDLS and CDR2 YYNGEE. Trimming removed 0 bases at V and 0 bases at J, with 14 bases between. The CDR3 here is CASSVGYREPSTDTQYF. The CDR3 bases are TGTGCCAGCAGCGTAGGCTACAGGGAGCCTAGCACAGATACGCAGTATTTT. The full variable domain, with the rest looked up from reference TRBV9 and TRBJ2-3, is DSGVTQTPKHLITATGQRVTLRCSPRSGDLSVYWYQQSLDQGLQFLIQYYNGEERAKGNILERFSAQQFPDLHSELNLSSLELGDSALYFCASSVGYREPSTDTQYFGPGTRLTVL.

This chain links TRBV15 with TRBJ2-5; TRBD1 matches at 9 bases. The V segment lost 3 bases and the J segment 2 bases; nucleotides outside the gene matches: 4. This CDR3 spans 15 amino acids. Per the germline V gene, CDR1 is LNHNV and CDR2 is YYDKDF (reference sequence). The CDR3 loop is CATSRGTGTQETQYF. The CDR3 nucleotides read TGTGCCACCAGCAGGGGGACAGGGACACAAGAGACCCAGTACTTC.

This clonotype has a handful of counts. This chain uses TRBV20-1 with TRBJ2-1; 9 positions agree with TRBD2. This CDR3 has 16 residues. The germline V gene encodes CDR1 DFQATT and CDR2 SNEGSKA (reference sequence). The V segment lost 7 bases and the J segment 8 bases; nucleotides outside the gene matches: 18. The chain's CDR3 is CSEKRSYLAGFDEQFF. The CDR3 DNA reads TGCAGTGAAAAGCGCAGTTACCTAGCGGGGTTCGATGAGCAGTTCTTC.

Only a few counts were recorded for this clonotype. This chain links TRBV6-5 with TRBJ2-3; D is unresolved. Trimming pared 2 bases from V and 0 bases from J, leaving 9 bases between. Germline values: CDR1 MNHEY, CDR2 SVGAGI. The CDR3 loop spans 15 amino acids. The CDR3 loop reads CASSYRHSSTDTQYF. The CDR3 DNA sequence: TGTGCCAGCAGTTACCGGCACTCTAGCACAGATACGCAGTATTTT.

The chain uses TRBV6-2 or TRBV6-3 and TRBJ1-2; no definite D call. V gave up 0 bases and J gave up 2 bases, with 7 bases separating them. The germline CDR1 and CDR2 sequences are MNHEY and SVGEGT. This CDR3 contains 14 residues. The CDR3 sequence: CASSYSRENYGYTF. Written as DNA, the CDR3 is TGTGCCAGCAGTTACTCGAGGGAAAACTATGGCTACACCTTC.

The chain employs TRBV7-2 and TRBJ2-3; D call uncertain. The CDR3 spans 12 residues. Looked up from germline, CDR1 is SGHTA and CDR2 is FQGNSA. Trimming shortened V by 2 bases and J by 3 bases, and 3 bases separated the two germline ends. CDR3 sequence: CASSLQTDTQYF. The CDR3, as DNA: TGTGCCAGCAGCTTACAGACAGATACGCAGTATTTT.

This rearrangement joins TRBV6-5 to TRBJ2-7; 8 bases are shared with TRBD1. The CDR3 is 14 amino acids. Unmatched junction bases numbered 2, after V lost 2 bases and J lost 2 bases. Germline values: CDR1 MNHEY, CDR2 SVGAGI. The CDR3 loop is CASSYGQGTYEQYF. In DNA, the CDR3 is TGTGCCAGCAGTTACGGACAGGGCACCTACGAGCAGTACTTC.

This clonotype was seen only a few times. The chain uses TRBV29-1 and TRBJ2-5; D could derive from TRBD1 or TRBD2 (5 bases each). CDR3 length equals 9 residues. Germline lookup yields CDR1 SQVTM and CDR2 ANQGSEA. The V end was cut by 8 bases, the J end by 9 bases, with 10 bases between. The CDR3 region has the DNA TGCAGCTTCGGGGACCCCCAGTACTTC. Translation: CSFGDPQYF.

This chain uses TRBV7-8 with TRBJ2-7; 8 nucleotides agree with TRBD2. The V segment lost 2 bases and the J segment 0 bases; nucleotides outside the gene matches: 6. Germline assignment: CDR1 SGHVS and CDR2 FQNEAQ. This CDR3 region has 16 residues. CDR3 amino acids: CASSLRRGDSSYEQYF. The CDR3 nucleotides read TGTGCCAGCAGCTTACGGCGGGGGGATAGCTCCTACGAGCAGTACTTC.

The J gene is TRBJ1-6, the V gene TRBV27; no clear D. Germline CDR1 and CDR2: MNHEY and SMNVEV (reference sequence). The CDR3 contains 13 residues. Trimming pared 7 bases from V and 4 bases from J, leaving 8 bases between. The CDR3 is CASTLWYNSPLHF. The DNA of the CDR3 is TGTGCCAGCACCTTATGGTATAATTCACCCCTCCACTTT.

The chain links TRBV5-1 to TRBJ2-7, with D uncertain. The CDR3 is 14 amino acids. V was clipped by 2 bases and J by 3 bases, with 12 bases between them. The germline CDR1 and CDR2 sequences are SGHRS and YFSETQ. CDR3 loop: CASSFGDGFYEQYF. Written as DNA, the CDR3 is TGCGCCAGCAGCTTCGGAGACGGATTCTACGAGCAGTACTTC. Drawing the rest from reference TRBV5-1 and TRBJ2-7, the complete variable domain is KAGVTQTPRYLIKTRGQQVTLSCSPISGHRSVSWYQQTPGQGLQFLFEYFSETQRNKGNFPGRFSGRQFSNSRSEMNVSTLELGDSALYLCASSFGDGFYEQYFGPGTRLTVT.

The chain recombines TRBV7-2 with TRBJ2-1, with unresolved D. This CDR3 spans 15 amino acids. The ends were cut back, 1 base at V and 10 bases at J, with 17 bases in the middle. The germline V gene encodes CDR1 SGHTA and CDR2 FQGNSA. In nucleotides, the CDR3 is TGTGCCAGCAGCTTAGTTTGGTCATTTTCGATCGAGCAGTTCTTC. It codes for CASSLVWSFSIEQFF. Filled out from reference TRBV7-2 and TRBJ2-1, the complete variable domain reads GAGVSQSPSNKVTEKGKDVELRCDPISGHTALYWYRQSLGQGLEFLIYFQGNSAPDKSGLPSDRFSAERTGGSVSTLTIQRTQQEDSAVYLCASSLVWSFSIEQFFGPGTRLTVL.

This clonotype was counted a few times. J is TRBJ2-7 and V is TRBV12-3 or TRBV12-4; TRBD1 matches 9 bases. There are 15 residues in the CDR3. The trim removed 4 bases at V and 4 bases at J, leaving 8 bases unmatched. CDR3 protein: CASSSGTGRVYEQYF. CDR3 DNA sequence: TGTGCCAGCAGTTCGGGGACAGGGCGCGTATACGAGCAGTACTTC.

V usage is TRBV4-2 and J usage is TRBJ1-1, with D possibly TRBD1 on 5 matching bases. This CDR3 is built from 17 residues. Germline assignment: CDR1 LGHNA and CDR2 YNFKEQ. Trimming stripped 3 bases from V and 1 base from J, with 18 bases between. The chain's CDR3 is CASSQVGSLGQNTEAFF. CDR3 sequence (DNA): TGTGCCAGCAGCCAGGTTGGCAGCCTCGGACAGAACACTGAAGCTTTCTTT.

There are a few counts of this clonotype. The chain carries TRBV6-2 or TRBV6-3 and TRBJ2-7; possible D gene TRBD1, 5 bases. CDR3 length: 11 amino acids. The germline CDR1 and CDR2 sequences are MNHEY and SVGEGT. V dropped 6 bases and J dropped 8 bases, with 11 bases sitting between them. CDR3 bases: TGTGCCAGCAGCCAGACAGCCCAGCAGTACTTC. It is translated as CASSQTAQQYF.

This chain connects TRBV2 to TRBJ1-3, with 9 bases fitting TRBD1. Looked up from germline, CDR1 is SNHLY and CDR2 is FYNNEI. J was trimmed by 6 bases and V by 6 bases; bases with no gene match: 9. This CDR3 is 15 amino acids long. CDR3 region: CASRMQQGAANTIYF. CDR3 sequence (DNA): TGTGCCAGCAGGATGCAACAGGGGGCCGCAAACACCATATATTTT.

This clonotype was seen a few times. The genes are TRBV6-2 or TRBV6-3 and TRBJ2-1; D gene ambiguous. The germline V and J ends were trimmed by 2 bases and 9 bases, with 11 bases remaining between them. Germline CDR1 and CDR2: MNHEY and SVGEGT. The CDR3 runs 13 residues. The CDR3 DNA reads TGTGCCAGCAGTTACGGGCCAGATGCTGAGCAGTTCTTC. Translating gives CASSYGPDAEQFF.